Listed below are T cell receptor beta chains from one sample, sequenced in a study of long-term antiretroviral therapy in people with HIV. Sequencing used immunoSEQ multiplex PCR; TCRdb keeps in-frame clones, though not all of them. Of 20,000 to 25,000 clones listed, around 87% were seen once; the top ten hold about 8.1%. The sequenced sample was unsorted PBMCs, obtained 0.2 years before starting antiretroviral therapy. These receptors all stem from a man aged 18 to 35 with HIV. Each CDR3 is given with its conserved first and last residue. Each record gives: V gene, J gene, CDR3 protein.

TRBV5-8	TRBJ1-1	CASSFGEAFF
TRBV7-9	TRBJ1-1	CASSTREGTEAFF
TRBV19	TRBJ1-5	CASGRAPQHF
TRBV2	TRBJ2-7	CASGQYEQYF
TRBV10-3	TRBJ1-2	CAIAGGDRSTF
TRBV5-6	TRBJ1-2	CASSLEEESGRSGGYTF
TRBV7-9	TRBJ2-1	CAKGQGDNEQFF
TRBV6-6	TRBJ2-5	CASSLPGGSETQYF
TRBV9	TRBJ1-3	CASSVELPGLGTSGNTIYF
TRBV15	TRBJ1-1	CATSRDKGENTEAFF
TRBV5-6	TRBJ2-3	CASSSSSTDTQYF
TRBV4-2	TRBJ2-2	CASSQGLTNTGELFF
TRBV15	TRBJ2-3	CATSRNLAGAADTQYF
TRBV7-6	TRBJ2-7	CASSPGTGGFYEQYF
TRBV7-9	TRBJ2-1	CASSLGTGVGYNEQFF
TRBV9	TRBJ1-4	CASSQNNEKLFF
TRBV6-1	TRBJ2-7	CASNLRGVPEQYF
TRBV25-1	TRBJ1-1	CASSQTANTEAFF
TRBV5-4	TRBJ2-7	CASSIGQGKEQYF
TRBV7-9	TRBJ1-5	CASSLVLGKTYQPQHF
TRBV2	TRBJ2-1	CASSEYASGGPDEQFF
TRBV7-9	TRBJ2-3	CASSLGERGTDTQYF
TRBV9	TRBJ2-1	CASSDPGTNNEQFF
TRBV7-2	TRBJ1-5	CASSPGQGNQPQHF
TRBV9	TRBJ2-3	CASSPEGVDTQYF